This T cell receptor beta chain derives from a study of T cell responses to AZD1222 COVID-19 vaccine. Study-wide results and limits: Spike-specific TCR breadth and depth rose after two AZD1222 doses. Baseline seropositivity characterized only a handful of AZD1222 recipients. Nearly half of the spike-specific TCRs reportedly recognize variant regions that carry no mutations. Among the donors, most were white British and more were female, and clonal diversity was possibly underestimated.

Comment on this clone: Its antigen is as yet unknown.

V lost 7 bases and J 2 bases, leaving 6 bases between the germline ends. Looked up from germline, CDR1 is SGHKS and CDR2 is YYEKEE (reference sequence). The CDR3 contains 11 residues. Sequencing was performed with immunoSEQ multiplex PCR; in TCRdb, only in-frame clones are kept and a portion is missing. The table has over 110,000 clones, 85% to 95% seen once. V is TRBV5-5 and J is TRBJ1-1; D gene uncertain. The sample was peripheral blood, taken 28 days after the second AZD1222 dose. This sequence originates from an adult who received the AZD1222 COVID-19 vaccine. DNA for the CDR3: TGTGCCAGCGGCCGTAACACTGAAGCTTTCTTT. Translated, it gives CASGRNTEAFF.